Below, one T cell receptor (beta chain) is given with its context. Its target is unknown. Method: immunoSEQ multiplex PCR; TCRdb's copy keeps in-frame clones and lacks some. The table has approximately 10,000 clones, about four fifths seen once. The CDR3 contains 15 residues. Germline loops: CDR1 LNHDA, CDR2 SQIVND (reference sequence). V lost 9 bases to trimming and J lost 3 bases; unmatched junction nucleotides: 8. These data are taken from a study of somatic mutations in cytotoxic T cells in rheumatoid arthritis. Study-level results: There were about an eighth of the 65 patients in whom the largest CD8+ clone exceeded 20% of CD8+ cells. Which antigens the expanded CD8+ clones targeted was unknown.

Sequenced: CD8+ T cells sorted from blood. The receptor was isolated from a woman aged 45-59 years in good health. The gene calls are TRBV19 and TRBJ2-1; 10 bases line up with TRBD2. The CDR3 spells CASKGGTSVYNEQFF. The CDR3 region has the DNA TGTGCCAGCAAGGGGGGGACTAGCGTCTACAATGAGCAGTTCTTC.